Each of the 22 T cell receptor beta chains below was sequenced from the same sample in a study of T-cell memory formation after mild COVID-19. TCRdb called the 5' RACE reads again in MiXCR, with one record for every CDR3 protein. Among approximately 150,000 distinct CDR3 sequences listed, roughly 21% were seen once. Sequencing used PBMCs or a T cell subset sorted from them (not recorded which). The receptors were sampled from an adult woman who had mild COVID-19 (a few samples of this study predate the infection). Cell type and time point are not known.

V gene TRBV18 combines with J gene TRBJ1-1; TRBD1 aligns across 9 bases. This CDR3 contains 14 residues. The V gene's germline CDR1 is KGHSH and CDR2 LQKENI. Unmatched junction bases numbered 6, after V lost 6 bases and J lost 4 bases. The CDR3 protein is CASSPGTGITEAFF. The CDR3 DNA follows: TGTGCCAGCTCTCCCGGGACAGGGATCACTGAAGCTTTCTTT.

The chain couples TRBV12-3 or TRBV12-4 to TRBJ2-2; no definite D call. The CDR3 length is 16 residues. V gave up 5 bases and J gave up 0 bases, with 13 bases separating them. In nucleotides, the CDR3 is TGTGCCAGCAGTCTAGGGCAGCTAGCGAACACCGGGGAGCTGTTTTTT. It is translated as CASSLGQLANTGELFF.

This clonotype has more than one count but fewer than ten. J is TRBJ2-5 and V is TRBV2; 7 bases line up with TRBD2. After removal of 7 bases from V and 0 bases from J, the junction contained 2 bases not matched to a gene. The CDR3 has 13 amino acids. CDR1 SNHLY and CDR2 FYNNEI come from the germline V gene. Here the CDR3 DNA reads TGTGCCAGCACGGGACTACACCAAGAGACCCAGTACTTC. It codes for CASTGLHQETQYF.

This clonotype came up once. This rearrangement joins TRBV5-6 to TRBJ2-1; 8 bases are a match to TRBD1. This CDR3 contains 15 residues. The germline V gene encodes CDR1 SGHDT and CDR2 YYEEEE. The J segment lost 6 bases and the V segment lost 1 base, leaving 6 bases of the junction unmatched. In DNA, the CDR3 is TGTGCCAGCAGCTTGAAGGACAGGGTCACCAATGAGCAGTTCTTC. Translating it yields CASSLKDRVTNEQFF.

This clonotype has only a few counts. V usage is TRBV7-2 and J usage is TRBJ1-3; no clear D gene. From germline, CDR1 is SGHTA and CDR2 FQGNSA. The CDR3 spans 15 residues. Trimming cost V 5 bases and J 2 bases, with 13 bases left between them. CDR3 sequence reads: CASSPAGSTGNTIYF. The DNA for the CDR3 is TGTGCCAGCAGCCCAGCCGGGAGCACTGGAAACACCATATATTTT. The full variable domain, in which reference TRBV7-2 and TRBJ1-3 provide the parts outside the CDR3, is GAGVSQSPSNKVTEKGKDVELRCDPISGHTALYWYRQSLGQGLEFLIYFQGNSAPDKSGLPSDRFSAERTGGSVSTLTIQRTQQEDSAVYLCASSPAGSTGNTIYFGEGSWLTVV.

The rearrangement uses TRBV30 and TRBJ1-1; TRBD1 agrees at 9 bases. The trim removed 3 bases at V and 2 bases at J, leaving 10 bases unmatched. CDR3 length: 16 amino acids. CDR1 and CDR2 (germline): GTSNPN, SVGIG (reference sequence). This CDR3 reads CAWRIQGARRNTEAFF. The DNA of the CDR3 is TGTGCCTGGAGGATACAGGGGGCAAGAAGAAACACTGAAGCTTTCTTT.

This clonotype was recorded a few times. This sequence joins TRBV7-2 and TRBJ2-1; 7 bases match TRBD2. CDR3 length: 14 residues. Germline CDR1 reads SGHTA; CDR2 reads FQGNSA. Unmatched junction bases numbered 6, after V lost 3 bases and J lost 7 bases. In nucleotides, the CDR3 is TGTGCCAGCAGCTTGGGCCTAGCGGAAAATGAGCAGTTCTTC. It specifies CASSLGLAENEQFF.

This clonotype turned up a few times. The chain couples TRBV7-2 to TRBJ2-5, with 7 bases aligning to TRBD1. Unmatched junction bases numbered 7, after V lost 5 bases and J lost 7 bases. The CDR3 totals 13 residues. CDR1 and CDR2 (germline): SGHTA, FQGNSA. CDR3 sequence reads: CASSLGTVGTQYF. The CDR3 DNA sequence: TGTGCCAGCAGCCTAGGGACAGTAGGGACCCAGTACTTC.

The CDR3 region is CASSEGPDHSYGYTF. In nucleotides, the CDR3 is TGTGCCAGCAGCGAGGGACCCGACCACTCCTATGGCTACACCTTC. V is TRBV9 and J is TRBJ1-2, with D perhaps TRBD1 (5 bases). The CDR3 is 15 residues long. V lost 3 bases to trimming and J lost 4 bases, with 16 bases between them. CDR1 is SGDLS, CDR2 YYNGEE, per germline.

J is TRBJ2-7 and V is TRBV5-1; 9 positions match TRBD2. This CDR3 spans 14 amino acids. Germline CDR1 reads SGHRS; CDR2 reads YFSETQ. The J segment lost 1 base and the V segment lost 4 bases, leaving 3 bases of the junction unmatched. CDR3 sequence: CASSRTSASYEQYF. As DNA, the CDR3 is TGCGCCAGCAGCAGGACTAGCGCTTCCTACGAGCAGTACTTC.

This clonotype showed up just a few times. The chain couples TRBV6-5 to TRBJ2-7, with D perhaps matching TRBD2 (5 bases). The CDR3 extends over 14 amino acids. Germline CDR1 is MNHEY and CDR2 is SVGAGI. Deletions cut 6 bases from V and 7 bases from J, with 19 bases between. CDR3 bases: TGTGCCAGCAGGCTAGAGGTCGGGGTAGGGGAGCAGTACTTC. Translation gives CASRLEVGVGEQYF.

This clonotype showed up just a few times. This chain joins TRBV3-1 and TRBJ1-2, with D uncertain. The CDR3 length is 13 residues. The germline gives CDR1 LGHDT, CDR2 YNNKEL (reference sequence). Trimming took off 3 bases at V and 2 bases at J, with 7 bases between the two ends. The CDR3 here is CASSHDTNYGYTF. The CDR3 coding sequence is TGTGCCAGCAGCCATGACACAAACTATGGCTACACCTTC.

This clonotype has more than one count but fewer than ten. The chain joins TRBV12-3 or TRBV12-4 to TRBJ1-5; D remains unclear. Trimming stripped 3 bases from V and 0 bases from J, with 9 bases between. CDR3 size: 15 residues. The CDR3 protein is CASSFGTYSNQPQHF. The CDR3 DNA reads TGTGCCAGCAGTTTTGGCACTTATAGCAATCAGCCCCAGCATTTT.

In DNA form, the CDR3 reads TGCGCCAGCAGCTTGGTGGGAGGCTACAATGAGCAGTTCTTC. Translated: CASSLVGGYNEQFF. V gene TRBV5-1 combines with J gene TRBJ2-1; D perhaps matches TRBD2 (6 bases). This CDR3 is 14 amino acids long. V lost 0 bases and J lost 3, with 7 bases in between. Germline V CDR1 and CDR2: SGHRS, YFSETQ. Using reference TRBV5-1 and TRBJ2-1 for the parts outside the CDR3, the full variable domain is KAGVTQTPRYLIKTRGQQVTLSCSPISGHRSVSWYQQTPGQGLQFLFEYFSETQRNKGNFPGRFSGRQFSNSRSEMNVSTLELGDSALYLCASSLVGGYNEQFFGPGTRLTVL.

The V call is TRBV6-2 or TRBV6-3, the J call TRBJ1-1, with unresolved D. Germline V gene lookup returns CDR1 MNHEY and CDR2 SVGEGT. Trimming pared 3 bases from V and 3 bases from J, leaving 5 bases between. The CDR3 runs to 12 residues. CDR3 in DNA: TGTGCCAGCAGTTATTTGCACACTGAAGCTTTCTTT. Translating it yields CASSYLHTEAFF.

The chain is built from TRBV30 and TRBJ1-1, with a weak D call TRBD1 (6 bases). The CDR3 loop spans 15 amino acids. V lost 2 bases and J lost 1, with 14 bases in between. From germline, CDR1 is GTSNPN and CDR2 SVGIG (reference sequence). The CDR3 DNA follows: TGTGCCTGGAGTCCCCAGGGACACAAGAACACTGAAGCTTTCTTT. It encodes CAWSPQGHKNTEAFF.

The chain carries TRBV4-2 and TRBJ2-7; 9 bases map to TRBD1. CDR3 length equals 14 residues. The J segment lost 6 bases and the V segment lost 6 bases, leaving 9 bases of the junction unmatched. The germline CDR1 and CDR2 sequences are LGHNA and YNFKEQ. The CDR3 region is CASRRDRATGEQYF. The CDR3 DNA is TGTGCCAGCAGGAGGGACAGGGCAACCGGCGAGCAGTACTTC.

This clonotype was detected a few times. The V call is TRBV5-6, the J call TRBJ2-3; TRBD2 aligns across 9 bases. Germline CDR1 is SGHDT and CDR2 is YYEEEE. The CDR3 has 16 amino acids. V lost 1 base, J lost 4 bases, and 7 bases stayed unmatched. CDR3 loop: CASSLYTAGGPDTQYF. The CDR3 DNA is TGTGCCAGCAGCTTGTACACAGCGGGGGGACCAGATACGCAGTATTTT.

The CDR3 DNA sequence: TGTGCCAGCAGTTCGTCGATCCTCTCCTACAATGAGCAGTTCTTC. The encoded protein is CASSSSILSYNEQFF. This sequence joins TRBV27 and TRBJ2-1; no definite D call. The CDR3 loop spans 15 amino acids. Germline-derived CDR1 and CDR2 are MNHEY and SMNVEV (reference sequence). V was trimmed by 4 bases and J by 0 bases, leaving 10 bases between them.

The chain uses TRBV10-3 and TRBJ2-7; D gene ambiguous. V was cut by 0 bases and J by 3 bases, with 3 bases left in between. This CDR3 is 12 amino acids long. Germline V gene data show CDR1 as ENHRY and CDR2 as SYGVKD. The chain's CDR3 is CAISESDYEQYF. The CDR3 DNA is TGTGCCATCAGTGAGTCAGACTACGAGCAGTACTTC.

This clonotype has more than one count but fewer than ten. V usage is TRBV10-3 and J usage is TRBJ1-3; the match to TRBD1 covers 7 bases. The CDR3 covers 11 residues. V lost 10 bases to trimming and J lost 6 bases; unmatched junction nucleotides: 3. The germline V gene encodes CDR1 ENHRY and CDR2 SYGVKD. The CDR3 sequence is CATGQANTIYF. As DNA, the CDR3 is TGTGCCACAGGACAGGCAAACACCATATATTTT.

V usage is TRBV24-1 and J usage is TRBJ2-1, with a tentative D call TRBD2 (6 bases). The CDR3 consists of 15 residues. V gave up 7 bases and J gave up 0 bases, with 12 bases separating them. From germline, CDR1 is KGHDR and CDR2 SFDVKD. The CDR3 reads CATRLSGSSYNEQFF. CDR3 sequence (DNA): TGTGCCACCAGGCTTAGCGGAAGCTCCTACAATGAGCAGTTCTTC.